The 26 T cell receptor beta chains in this list originate from one sample, sequenced in a study of cytomegalovirus exposure and HLA in healthy donors. The PCR contained 60 Vbeta and 13 Jbeta primers. Clones were read by immunoSEQ multiplex PCR, and TCRdb kept only the in-frame ones, dropping some. The sample holds under 300,000 clones, around 81% seen once. Sequenced material: PBMCs. Receptors were obtained from a woman aged 55-70 years in good health and CMV-seropositive.

In its sample, this clone was seen once. V and J are TRBV18 and TRBJ2-2, with D uncertain. This CDR3 has 16 residues. Per the germline V gene, CDR1 is KGHSH and CDR2 is LQKENI. The germline V and J ends were trimmed by 1 base and 3 bases, with 12 bases remaining between them. The CDR3 DNA follows: TGTGCCAGCTCACCACTATTAGAGGCGGACACCGGGGAGCTGTTTTTT. As protein: CASSPLLEADTGELFF.

The chain carries TRBV9 and TRBJ2-7; D is perhaps TRBD2 (6 bases). The CDR3 is 15 amino acids. Germline values: CDR1 SGDLS, CDR2 YYNGEE. V was cut by 0 bases and J by 3 bases, with 13 bases left in between. CDR3 residues: CASSVGGLQVYEQYF. DNA for the CDR3: TGTGCCAGCAGCGTAGGGGGACTGCAAGTCTACGAGCAGTACTTC.

The genes are TRBV6-5 and TRBJ2-7; 7 nucleotides align to TRBD2. Trimming removed 4 bases from V and 4 bases from J; junction bases left unmatched: 10. Germline-derived CDR1 and CDR2 are MNHEY and SVGAGI. The CDR3 is 15 residues long. The CDR3 DNA reads as TGTGCCAGCAGTTCGAACGGACTAGGCAGTTACGAGCAGTACTTC. Translating it yields CASSSNGLGSYEQYF.

The CDR3 loop reads CASSQRGLGYTF. The CDR3 DNA is TGTGCCAGCAGCCAGCGGGGACTTGGCTACACCTTC. The rearrangement links TRBV11-2 to TRBJ1-2; D is perhaps TRBD1 (5 bases). V lost 5 bases and J 7 bases, leaving 11 bases between the germline ends. Per the germline V gene, CDR1 is SGHAT and CDR2 is FQNNGV. The CDR3 runs to 12 residues.

The CDR3 bases are TGTGCCAGCAGCGACAGGGGAGACCAGCCCCAGCATTTT. It encodes CASSDRGDQPQHF. The chain employs TRBV6-1 and TRBJ1-5, with 8 bases matching TRBD1. The CDR3 is 13 residues long. Germline values: CDR1 MNHNS, CDR2 SASEGT. V was clipped by 6 bases and J by 7 bases; unmatched bases: 5.

The V gene is TRBV29-1, the J gene TRBJ1-4; the D gene is possibly TRBD1 (5 bases). Deletions cut 7 bases from V and 6 bases from J, with 15 bases between. CDR1 is SQVTM, CDR2 ANQGSEA, per germline. The CDR3 runs to 13 residues. CDR3 residues: CSGMGGSDEKLFF. The DNA of the CDR3 is TGCAGCGGGATGGGGGGTTCCGATGAAAAACTGTTTTTT.

The chain recombines TRBV13 with TRBJ2-6; 14 bases are a match to TRBD2. The germline CDR1 and CDR2 sequences are PRHDT and FYEKMQ (reference sequence). The trim removed 4 bases at V and 4 bases at J, leaving 6 bases unmatched. This CDR3 is built from 18 residues. CDR3 loop: CASSWTSGGIAGANVLTF. Written as DNA, the CDR3 is TGTGCCAGCAGCTGGACTAGCGGGGGGATCGCCGGGGCCAACGTCCTGACTTTC. The full variable domain, in which reference TRBV13 and TRBJ2-6 provide the parts outside the CDR3, is AAGVIQSPRHLIKEKRETATLKCYPIPRHDTVYWYQQGPGQDPQFLISFYEKMQSDKGSIPDRFSAQQFSDYHSELNMSSLELGDSALYFCASSWTSGGIAGANVLTFGAGSRLTVL.

J is TRBJ2-3 and V is TRBV19; TRBD2 matches at 7 bases. Germline V lookup: CDR1 LNHDA, CDR2 SQIVND (reference sequence). CDR3 size: 15 residues. The V and J ends lost 5 bases and 3 bases, in that order; junction bases with no gene match: 8. CDR3 loop: CASSVLAIETDTQYF. In DNA form, the CDR3 reads TGTGCCAGTAGTGTACTAGCGATCGAGACAGATACGCAGTATTTT.

This clone appeared a few times. The chain joins TRBV7-9 to TRBJ2-2; a weak D match, TRBD2 (5 bases). Germline-derived CDR1 and CDR2 are SEHNR and FQNEAQ (reference sequence). The ends were cut back, 5 bases at V and 11 bases at J, with 18 bases in the middle. The CDR3 loop spans 14 amino acids. The CDR3, as DNA: TGTGCCAGCAGCCGATCGGGTGACTCGGGAGAGCTGTTTTTT. The encoded protein is CASSRSGDSGELFF.

The chain recombines TRBV21-1 with TRBJ1-1; the table calls TRBD1, which could not be checked here. TRBV21-1 is given as a pseudogene. The CDR3 totals 16 residues. CDR3 loop: CASSCTGCGQDTEAFF. The CDR3 coding sequence is TGTGCCAGCAGTTGTACAGGGTGTGGTCAAGACACTGAAGCTTTCTTT.

The V gene is TRBV9, the J gene TRBJ1-1; D ambiguous. Trimming removed 4 bases at V and 5 bases at J, with 21 bases between. From germline, CDR1 is SGDLS and CDR2 YYNGEE. The CDR3 length is 16 residues. CDR3 amino acids: CASSPRQDSSGTEAFF. The CDR3, as DNA: TGTGCCAGCAGCCCAAGACAAGACTCTTCGGGGACTGAAGCTTTCTTT.

The gene calls are TRBV18 and TRBJ2-7; TRBD2 matches 9 bases. V was clipped by 4 bases and J by 4 bases; unmatched bases: 11. This CDR3 is 16 amino acids long. Germline-derived CDR1 and CDR2 are KGHSH and LQKENI. As DNA, the CDR3 is TGTGCCAGCTCACAACTCCGGACTAGCGATCCGTACGAGCAGTACTTC. Translated: CASSQLRTSDPYEQYF.

This clone was counted only a few times. The chain combines TRBV5-4 with TRBJ1-1; D remains unclear. V was trimmed by 1 base and J by 5 bases, leaving 15 bases between them. The CDR3 has 15 amino acids. CDR1 SGHNT and CDR2 YYREEE come from the germline V gene (reference sequence). The CDR3: CASSLPANAGTEAFF. The CDR3 nucleotides read TGTGCCAGCAGCTTGCCCGCAAATGCGGGGACTGAAGCTTTCTTT.

This clone came up a few times. CDR3 nucleotide sequence: TGTGCCAGCAGTTGGGGGGGCACCGGGGAGCTGTTTTTT. It specifies CASSWGGTGELFF. The chain couples TRBV7-3 to TRBJ2-2, with TRBD2 matching over 7 bases. The CDR3 runs to 13 residues. Germline V gives CDR1 SGHTA, CDR2 FQGTGA. With V trimmed by 6 bases and J by 4 bases, 2 bases remained unmatched.

In this sample, this clone turned up a few times. This chain connects TRBV5-1 to TRBJ2-1; 13 bases match TRBD2. The CDR3 totals 19 residues. V shed 0 bases, J shed 3 bases, and the junction held 9 bases outside the gene matches. Per germline, CDR1 SGHRS and CDR2 YFSETQ. Written as DNA, the CDR3 is TGCGCCAGCAGCTTGGTAGGGACTAGCGGGACGCACGTCTACAATGAGCAGTTCTTC. Translating it yields CASSLVGTSGTHVYNEQFF.

This chain links TRBV9 with TRBJ2-5; 9 nucleotides align to TRBD2. CDR3 length equals 16 residues. V shed 7 bases, J shed 1 base, and the junction held 11 bases outside the gene matches. Looked up from germline, CDR1 is SGDLS and CDR2 is YYNGEE. The CDR3 spells CASGSGSGPLQETQYF. CDR3 in DNA: TGTGCCAGCGGTAGCGGGAGCGGTCCCCTCCAAGAGACCCAGTACTTC. Full variable domain (remainder filled in from reference TRBV9 and TRBJ2-5): DSGVTQTPKHLITATGQRVTLRCSPRSGDLSVYWYQQSLDQGLQFLIQYYNGEERAKGNILERFSAQQFPDLHSELNLSSLELGDSALYFCASGSGSGPLQETQYFGPGTRLLVL.

This clone came up once. The chain links TRBV30 to TRBJ2-7, with 8 bases fitting TRBD2. V lost 0 bases to trimming and J lost 2 bases; unmatched junction nucleotides: 6. The length of the CDR3 is 15 residues. In germline, CDR1 is GTSNPN, CDR2 SVGIG (reference sequence). The CDR3 nucleotides read TGTGCCTGGAGTGTACGTCTAGCGGGTGCCTACGAGCAGTACTTC. It yields the protein CAWSVRLAGAYEQYF.

On this clone itself: One end of the junction fails to match germline, which may point to a read error. The rearrangement uses TRBV7-3 and TRBJ2-7, with TRBD1 matching over 9 bases. In germline, CDR1 is SGHTA, CDR2 FQGTGA. This CDR3 is built from 15 residues. Here the CDR3 reads CASSITGTGRYEQYF. DNA for the CDR3: TGTGCCAGCAGCATAACCGGGACAGGGCGGTACGAGCAGTACTTC.

The gene calls are TRBV10-1 and TRBJ2-1, with D hard to call. This CDR3 is built from 13 residues. The germline gives CDR1 WNHNN, CDR2 SYGVQD (reference sequence). Trimming stripped 3 bases from V and 3 bases from J, with 6 bases between. CDR3 amino acids: CASSDPGYNEQFF. CDR3 DNA sequence: TGCGCCAGCAGTGACCCGGGCTACAATGAGCAGTTCTTC.

The chain links TRBV27 to TRBJ1-3; D remains unclear. The germline V gene encodes CDR1 MNHEY and CDR2 SMNVEV (reference sequence). The CDR3 covers 13 residues. V dropped 8 bases and J dropped 9 bases, with 17 bases sitting between them. The CDR3: CASRGNLEVTIYF. The CDR3 coding sequence is TGTGCCAGCCGTGGAAACCTCGAGGTCACCATATATTTT.

The V and J genes are TRBV19 and TRBJ1-3; D perhaps matches TRBD1 (5 bases). The V gene lost 9 bases and the J gene lost 0 bases, with 12 bases spanning the gap. This CDR3 contains 14 residues. Germline assignment: CDR1 LNHDA and CDR2 SQIVND (reference sequence). The CDR3 DNA reads as TGTGCCAGCCTCAATACAGGCTCTGGAAACACCATATATTTT. Amino acids: CASLNTGSGNTIYF.

J is TRBJ2-7 and V is TRBV27; D gene unclear. The CDR3 runs 13 residues. Germline values: CDR1 MNHEY, CDR2 SMNVEV (reference sequence). The V end was cut by 2 bases, the J end by 3 bases, with 8 bases between. The CDR3 DNA is TGTGCCAGCAGTTTAGGCAGGTACTACGAGCAGTACTTC. Its protein is CASSLGRYYEQYF.

This clone showed up just once. The chain links TRBV2 to TRBJ1-2, with 9 bases identical to TRBD1. Germline-derived CDR1 and CDR2 are SNHLY and FYNNEI. This CDR3 has 13 amino acids. The junction had 6 bases not matched to a gene; V was cut back by 5 bases and J by 8 bases. In DNA form, the CDR3 reads TGTGCCAGCAGTATCGGACAGGGGAGCGGCTACACCTTC. It translates to CASSIGQGSGYTF.

The J gene is TRBJ1-1, the V gene TRBV6-1; D unresolved. Between the trimmed V and J ends, which lost 4 bases and 4 bases, there was a span of 10 bases. The V gene's germline CDR1 is MNHNS and CDR2 SASEGT. This CDR3 is 13 amino acids long. The CDR3 coding sequence is TGTGCCAGCAGTGCGAGACACAGCACTGAAGCTTTCTTT. This encodes CASSARHSTEAFF.

The chain has TRBV5-1 and TRBJ2-1; TRBD2 aligns across 12 bases. Trimming cost V 0 bases and J 12 bases; bases outside gene matches: 7. The V gene's germline CDR1 is SGHRS and CDR2 YFSETQ. The CDR3 loop spans 15 amino acids. CDR3 DNA: TGCGCCAGCAGCTTGGTCCTAGCGGGGGGGGTTGGGCAGTTCTTC. It translates to CASSLVLAGGVGQFF.

This chain links TRBV28 with TRBJ1-5; perhaps TRBD1 as D (5 bases). The ends were cut back, 5 bases at V and 4 bases at J, with 15 bases in the middle. The germline V gene encodes CDR1 MDHEN and CDR2 SYDVKM. This CDR3 is 15 amino acids long. The CDR3 reads CASSAAGLGNQPQHF. DNA for the CDR3: TGTGCCAGCAGTGCGGCGGGGCTAGGGAATCAGCCCCAGCATTTT. Together with reference TRBV28 and TRBJ1-5, the CDR3 gives the full variable domain: DVKVTQSSRYLVKRTGEKVFLECVQDMDHENMFWYRQDPGLGLRLIYFSYDVKMKEKGDIPEGYSVSREKKERFSLILESASTNQTSMYLCASSAAGLGNQPQHFGDGTRLSIL.